This T cell receptor (beta chain) was obtained from a study of T cell clones after liver transplantation. Study-wide points: Graft donor-reactive T cells may have migrated into the graft rather than being deleted. In a couple of subjects, few donor cells limited the measurable donor-reactive repertoire. In most of the 8 subjects, circulating graft-donor-reactive CD4 TCRbeta sequences fell significantly after transplant.

Profiling relied on immunoSEQ multiplex PCR, and the TCRdb table lists in-frame clones only, not all of them. The table lists about 5,600 clones, around 30% of them singletons. In regard to this clone: Its specificity is not known.

Proliferating CFSE-low MLR cells were sequenced to define alloreactive TCRbeta sequences. Germline V lookup: CDR1 SEHNR, CDR2 FQNEAQ (reference sequence). V shed 3 bases, J shed 4 bases, and the junction held 0 bases outside the gene matches. The CDR3 sequence is 13 residues long. This sequence was found in a human patient who received a liver transplant. Some of these T cells may belong to the graft donor. Material for sequencing was CD4+ T cells from cultured PBMCs. The rearrangement uses TRBV7-9 and TRBJ2-1; TRBD1 matches 7 bases. CDR3 protein: CASSLGQYNEQFF. The DNA for the CDR3 is TGTGCCAGCAGCTTGGGACAGTACAATGAGCAGTTCTTC.